The clone carrying this TCR beta chain is medium-sized. The antigen is undetermined. Sorting selected naive CD8 T cells with a CD8+CD4-CCR7+CD45RA+ phenotype. TCRdb called the PCR reads again in MiXCR, with one record for every CDR3 protein. The sample gives 7,500 to 10,000 distinct CDR3 sequences, approximately 19% of which show up once; roughly 1.4% is in the top ten. This sample was taken from a study of molecular identifiers for immune sequencing clone quantification. Study observations and caveats: Over 99% of effector molecules, yet under 1% of naive-cell molecules, were held by clones above 20 RNA copies.

The CDR3 has 11 residues. With 7 bases clipped from V and 6 bases from J, the junction kept 3 bases outside the gene matches. CDR1 MNHEY and CDR2 SVGEGT come from the germline V gene. This chain joins TRBV6-2 or TRBV6-3 and TRBJ2-7; 7 bases line up with TRBD1. Input material: naive CD8+ T cells from blood, with Jurkat cell RNA spiked in. The sample's subset: FACS-sorted CD8+CD4-CCR7+CD45RA+ naive T cells. The source is a human donor in good health. Some libraries in this study had Jurkat cell RNA spiked in. DNA of the CDR3: TGTGCCAGCACCCCAGGGGGCGAGCAGTACTTC. As protein: CASTPGGEQYF.